A selection of T cell receptor beta chains follows, all from one sample in a study of blood T cells in healthy people across ages. MiXCR was run by TCRdb on the 5' RACE reads, yielding one entry per CDR3 protein. The repertoire consists of hundreds of thousands of distinct CDR3 sequences, with roughly 44% occurring once and the leading ten covering roughly 19%. Source material: blood. These receptors originate from a man aged 60-69 years in good health. Both conserved end residues are part of each CDR3. The D gene is left open where the match is weak. Clone size is not always given. Where it is, it says once, few, many or a class for expanded clones.

j_call v_call d_call clone_size cdr3_aa cdr3_nt
TRBJ1-1 TRBV14 - - CASSQVGGLEAFF TGTGCCAGCAGCCAAGTTGGAGGCTTGGAAGCTTTCTTT
TRBJ1-2 TRBV6-6 - few CASSPQGVSGYTF TGTGCCAGCAGTCCACAGGGAGTGAGTGGCTACACCTTC
TRBJ1-1 TRBV5-6 - - CASSPDQGFPEAFF TGTGCCAGCAGCCCGGACCAGGGTTTCCCTGAAGCTTTCTTT
TRBJ2-7 TRBV20-1 TRBD2 - CSARRGSGVDEQYF TGCAGTGCTCGCCGTGGTAGCGGGGTCGACGAGCAGTACTTC
TRBJ2-5 TRBV11-2 - - CASSLEAGGALEEQYF TGTGCCAGCAGCTTAGAGGCTGGGGGGGCCTTGGAAGAGCAGTACTTC
TRBJ2-1 TRBV6-2/TRBV6-3 TRBD2 - CASSRLASEQFF TGTGCCAGCAGTCGACTAGCGTCTGAGCAGTTCTTC
TRBJ1-2 TRBV7-2 - - CASSLLGGYYGYTF TGTGCCAGCAGCTTACTGGGGGGATACTATGGCTACACCTTC
TRBJ1-6 TRBV4-1 - - CASSQVVRVSPLHF TGCGCCAGCAGCCAAGTTGTTAGGGTTTCACCCCTCCACTTT
TRBJ2-7 TRBV5-1 - few CASSAGGPGPYEQYF TGCGCCAGCAGCGCAGGCGGCCCGGGGCCGTATGAGCAGTACTTC
TRBJ2-1 TRBV12-3/TRBV12-4 - - CASSFGVGHSNEQFF TGTGCCAGCAGTTTTGGGGTGGGACATAGTAATGAGCAGTTCTTC
TRBJ1-5 TRBV27 - - CASSLSGSSNQPQHF TGTGCCAGCAGTTTATCAGGGAGTAGCAATCAGCCCCAGCATTTT
TRBJ2-5 TRBV3-1 TRBD2 - CASSQGTSGRANQETQYF TGTGCCAGCAGCCAAGGTACTAGCGGGAGGGCCAACCAAGAGACCCAGTACTTC
TRBJ2-1 TRBV27 - - CASSPDSTSYNEQFF TGTGCCAGCAGCCCCGACAGCACCTCCTACAATGAGCAGTTCTTC
TRBJ2-3 TRBV7-9 TRBD2 - CASSPGTSGVHGYTQYF TGTGCCAGCAGCCCCGGGACTAGCGGGGTCCATGGGTATACGCAGTATTTT
TRBJ2-3 TRBV29-1 - - CSVEDRFGGGTQYF TGCAGCGTTGAAGATCGTTTTGGAGGTGGTACGCAGTATTTT